This record covers a single T cell receptor beta chain. Its specificity is unknown. The data are from a study of Tregs in tolerant kidney transplant recipients. Study-level results: The small number of patients limits these findings pending further validation. Tolerant patients' donor-specific Tregs expanded beyond overall Tregs, suggesting antigen-driven growth.

Recipients received nonmyeloablative bone marrow transplants from related graft donors, with transient mixed chimerism. Unstimulated regulatory T cells (CD4+CD25+CD127-), CD4+CD25- non-regulatory cells, CD4 and CD8 cells were FACS-sorted from thawed PBMCs. Clones were read by immunoSEQ multiplex PCR, and TCRdb kept only the in-frame ones, dropping some. The table records about 64,000 clones, 70% to 90% of them present only once. There are 18 residues in the CDR3. Germline CDR1 SGHRS, CDR2 YFSETQ. V was clipped by 1 base and J by 5 bases; unmatched bases: 13. This TCR came from a human patient who received a combined kidney and bone marrow transplant. Some of the T cells may derive from the graft donor. The chain recombines TRBV5-1 with TRBJ2-3; TRBD2 agrees at 10 bases. Sequencing used CD4+ T cells from blood (PBMCs), obtained 6 months after the transplant. This CDR3 is CASSLLSSSGGAQDTQYF. DNA of the CDR3: TGCGCCAGCAGCTTGTTATCCTCAAGCGGGGGGGCCCAAGATACGCAGTATTTT.